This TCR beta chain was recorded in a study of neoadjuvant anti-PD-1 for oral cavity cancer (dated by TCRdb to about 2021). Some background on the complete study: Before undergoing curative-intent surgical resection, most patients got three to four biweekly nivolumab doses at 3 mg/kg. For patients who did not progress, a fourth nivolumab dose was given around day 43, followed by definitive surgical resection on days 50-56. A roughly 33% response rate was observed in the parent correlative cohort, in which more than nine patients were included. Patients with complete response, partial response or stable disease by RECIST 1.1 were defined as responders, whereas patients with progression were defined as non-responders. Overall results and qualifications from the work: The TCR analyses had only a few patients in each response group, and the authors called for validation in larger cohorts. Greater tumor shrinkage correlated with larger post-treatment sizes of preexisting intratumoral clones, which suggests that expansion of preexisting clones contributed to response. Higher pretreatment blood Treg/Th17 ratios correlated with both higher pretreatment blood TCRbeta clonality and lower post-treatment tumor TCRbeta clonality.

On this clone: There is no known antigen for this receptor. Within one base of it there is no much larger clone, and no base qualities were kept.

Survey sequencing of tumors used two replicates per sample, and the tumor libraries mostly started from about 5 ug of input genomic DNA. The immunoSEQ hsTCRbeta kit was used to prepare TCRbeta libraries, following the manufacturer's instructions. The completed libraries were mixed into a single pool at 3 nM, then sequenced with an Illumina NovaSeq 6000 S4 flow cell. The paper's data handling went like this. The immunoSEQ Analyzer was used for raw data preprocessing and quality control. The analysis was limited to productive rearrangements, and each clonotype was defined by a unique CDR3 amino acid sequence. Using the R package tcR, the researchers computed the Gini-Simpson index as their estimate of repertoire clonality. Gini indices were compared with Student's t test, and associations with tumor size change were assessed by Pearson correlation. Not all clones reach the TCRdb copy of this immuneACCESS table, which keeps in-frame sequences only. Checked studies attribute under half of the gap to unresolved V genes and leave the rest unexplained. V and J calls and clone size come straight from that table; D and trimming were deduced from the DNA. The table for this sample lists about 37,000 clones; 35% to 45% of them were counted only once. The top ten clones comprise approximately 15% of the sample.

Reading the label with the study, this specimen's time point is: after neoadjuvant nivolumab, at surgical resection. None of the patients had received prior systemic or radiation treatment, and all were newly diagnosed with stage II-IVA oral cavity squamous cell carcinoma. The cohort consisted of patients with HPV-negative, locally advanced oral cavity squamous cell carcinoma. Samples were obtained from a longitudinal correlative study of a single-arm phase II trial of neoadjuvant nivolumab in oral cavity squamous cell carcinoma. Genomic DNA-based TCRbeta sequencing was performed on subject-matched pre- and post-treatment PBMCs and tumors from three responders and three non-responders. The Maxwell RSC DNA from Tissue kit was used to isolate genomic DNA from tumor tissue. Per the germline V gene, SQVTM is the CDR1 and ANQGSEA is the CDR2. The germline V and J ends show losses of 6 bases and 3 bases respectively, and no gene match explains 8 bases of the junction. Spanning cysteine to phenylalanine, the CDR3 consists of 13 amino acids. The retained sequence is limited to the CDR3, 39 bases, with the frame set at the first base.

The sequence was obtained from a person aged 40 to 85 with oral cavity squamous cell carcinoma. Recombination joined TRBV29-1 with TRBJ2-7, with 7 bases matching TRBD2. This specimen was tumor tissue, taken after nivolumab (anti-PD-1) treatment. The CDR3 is CSVRTRSDYEQYF. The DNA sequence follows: TGCAGCGTAAGGACTAGATCTGACTACGAGCAGTACTTC.